This entry features one T cell receptor (beta chain) sequence. It has no known antigen specificity. No clone much larger than this one lies a single base away; base qualities are absent. These data originate in a study of blood T cell repertoires in COVID-19 (dated by TCRdb to 2020 to 2022). Notes on the research overall: Samples covering the acute and convalescent phases of COVID-19 were provided by collaborators in the United States, Italy and Spain. The repertoires were released in a freely available public database meant as a resource for research on the immune response to SARS-CoV-2. Samples were obtained from the ongoing ImmuneRACE study (first 160 participants) and from some 1,200 subjects provided by 6 global collaborators. The sample metadata nearly always contained a de-identified subject ID, COVID-19 status, age in years and sex. The dataset comprised deeply sampled blood TCRbeta repertoires from subjects exposed to, actively infected with, or recovered from COVID-19. Where available, HLA class I and class II types were taken from metadata supplied by the sample provider and were not determined by assay-based typing. The prospective study material was composed of cDNA or gDNA derived from T cells, B-cell-depleted T cells, or PBMCs. The investigation overall reported the following: How much clinical and demographic metadata was included differed by source and by participant, and the metadata was provided uncurated.

TCRbeta CDR3 regions were amplified from genomic DNA by means of the immunoSEQ Assay, a bias-controlled multiplex PCR. In the source study's methods: Nucleated cell counts per sample were estimated from amplification of reference gene primers within the assay. To quantify the absolute abundance of each unique TCRbeta CDR3 rearrangement, sequence reads were collapsed and filtered. For each sample, productive Simpson clonality was calculated as the square root of Simpson's diversity index across productive rearrangements. Held by TCRdb, this immuneACCESS table contains in-frame sequences only and omits some clones. Under half of the omission traces to an unresolved V gene where checked; the cause of the rest is unknown. V and J calls and clone size are those listed in that table; D and trimming were worked out from the DNA. In this sample the table shows 80,000 to 100,000 clones, approximately 90% of which occur a single time. About 1.8% of the sample goes to the ten largest clones.

Each collaborating institution followed its own protocols to collect whole blood in K2EDTA tubes. For TCRbeta analysis, collaborators shipped samples in one of three forms: frozen whole blood, isolated PBMCs, or DNA extracted from either of those sample types. V was cut back by 2 bases and J by 5 bases, leaving a gap of 3 bases between them. The germline V gene provides CDR1 SGHTA and CDR2 FQGNSA. Counted from cysteine to phenylalanine, this CDR3 has 12 amino acids. The entry retains the CDR3 DNA only, 36 bases that are in frame from base 1. Sample: peripheral blood. This chain is built from TRBV7-2 and TRBJ2-2; no confident D gene assignment can be made. This TCR was sampled from a human donor with active COVID-19. The donor label of this sample is uncertain. The nucleotide sequence is TGTGCCAGCAGCTTACGGACCGGGGAGCTGTTTTTT. This translates into CASSLRTGELFF. The variable domain in full, with residues beyond the CDR3 obtained from the reference TRBV7-2 and TRBJ2-2 genes, is GAGVSQSPSNKVTEKGKDVELRCDPISGHTALYWYRQSLGQGLEFLIYFQGNSAPDKSGLPSDRFSAERTGGSVSTLTIQRTQQEDSAVYLCASSLRTGELFFGEGSRLTVL.